A selection of T cell receptor beta chains follows, all from one sample in a study of CD8+ T cells in alopecia areata. Data came from immunoSEQ multiplex PCR; TCRdb stores just in-frame clones and leaves some out. This sample has some 100,000 clones, with 58% found just once. The material sequenced was CD8+ T cells sorted from blood, taken at week 4, from a patient treated with tofacitinib. All receptors derive from a human donor with alopecia areata. Each CDR3 is given with its conserved first and last residue. Each record gives: D gene, clone size, J gene, V gene, CDR3 protein, CDR3 DNA. D genes are given only for firm matches. Size is stated for part of the rows, as once, few or many counts, or as a class when the clone is expanded.

D gene: -; clone size: -; J gene: TRBJ2-4; V gene: TRBV29-1; CDR3 protein: CSVGCRTTKAKNIQYF; CDR3 DNA: TGCAGCGTTGGGTGTAGGACAACTAAAGCCAAAAACATTCAGTACTTC
D gene: -; clone size: -; J gene: TRBJ1-1; V gene: TRBV30; CDR3 protein: CACDRSIFEAFF; CDR3 DNA: TGTGCCTGCGATAGGTCGATTTTTGAAGCTTTCTTT
D gene: -; clone size: -; J gene: TRBJ2-7; V gene: TRBV29-1; CDR3 protein: CSVEEGGGITYEQYF; CDR3 DNA: TGCAGCGTTGAAGAAGGGGGAGGGATAACCTACGAGCAGTACTTC
D gene: -; clone size: -; J gene: TRBJ2-7; V gene: TRBV13; CDR3 protein: CASSLGAAGQYF; CDR3 DNA: TGTGCCAGCAGCTTAGGGGCCGCCGGGCAGTACTTC
D gene: TRBD1; clone size: -; J gene: TRBJ2-1; V gene: TRBV7-9; CDR3 protein: CASSFGQGYNEQFF; CDR3 DNA: TGTGCCAGCAGCTTCGGACAGGGATACAATGAGCAGTTCTTC
D gene: -; clone size: few; J gene: TRBJ2-5; V gene: TRBV4-1; CDR3 protein: CASSVGLGETQYF; CDR3 DNA: TGCGCCAGCAGTGTTGGCCTAGGGGAGACCCAGTACTTC
D gene: TRBD1; clone size: -; J gene: TRBJ1-1; V gene: TRBV29-1; CDR3 protein: CSVESGGIAEAFF; CDR3 DNA: TGCAGCGTTGAGTCAGGGGGCATAGCTGAAGCTTTCTTT
D gene: -; clone size: -; J gene: TRBJ2-4; V gene: TRBV13; CDR3 protein: CASSDRQAIQYF; CDR3 DNA: TGTGCCAGCAGCGATAGACAGGCCATTCAGTACTTC
D gene: -; clone size: -; J gene: TRBJ2-7; V gene: TRBV30; CDR3 protein: CAWSVGDGAYEQYF; CDR3 DNA: TGTGCCTGGAGTGTCGGGGACGGGGCCTACGAGCAGTACTTC
D gene: -; clone size: -; J gene: TRBJ1-2; V gene: TRBV29-1; CDR3 protein: CSVEDMRYSNYGYTF; CDR3 DNA: TGCAGCGTTGAAGATATGAGATACTCGAACTATGGCTACACCTTC
D gene: -; clone size: -; J gene: TRBJ2-1; V gene: TRBV5-1; CDR3 protein: CASSLLGRGRYEQFF; CDR3 DNA: TGCGCCAGCAGCTTGCTAGGCCGTGGTCGGTATGAGCAGTTCTTC
D gene: TRBD1; clone size: -; J gene: TRBJ1-1; V gene: TRBV5-1; CDR3 protein: CASSLGQGLPFF; CDR3 DNA: TGCGCCAGCAGCCTTGGACAGGGTCTACCTTTCTTT
D gene: -; clone size: -; J gene: TRBJ1-1; V gene: TRBV29-1; CDR3 protein: CSVEEFTEAFF; CDR3 DNA: TGCAGCGTTGAAGAGTTCACTGAAGCTTTCTTT
D gene: TRBD1; clone size: -; J gene: TRBJ2-5; V gene: TRBV29-1; CDR3 protein: CSVGTVNKETQYF; CDR3 DNA: TGCAGCGTCGGGACAGTGAATAAAGAGACCCAGTACTTC
D gene: -; clone size: -; J gene: TRBJ2-5; V gene: TRBV14; CDR3 protein: CASSQEGREETQYF; CDR3 DNA: TGTGCCAGCAGCCAAGAGGGAAGGGAAGAGACCCAGTACTTC
D gene: -; clone size: once; J gene: TRBJ1-1; V gene: TRBV29-1; CDR3 protein: CSVGNTEAFF; CDR3 DNA: TGCAGCGTTGGAAACACTGAAGCTTTCTTT
D gene: -; clone size: -; J gene: TRBJ2-2; V gene: TRBV30; CDR3 protein: CASTGERGNTGELFF; CDR3 DNA: TGTGCCTCCACTGGGGAACGGGGCAACACCGGGGAGCTGTTTTTT
D gene: -; clone size: -; J gene: TRBJ1-2; V gene: TRBV19; CDR3 protein: CASSSDYGYTF; CDR3 DNA: TGTGCCTCAAGTAGTGACTATGGCTACACCTTC
D gene: -; clone size: -; J gene: TRBJ2-5; V gene: TRBV29-1; CDR3 protein: CSVVRAETQYF; CDR3 DNA: TGCAGCGTTGTTAGGGCAGAGACCCAGTACTTC
D gene: TRBD2; clone size: -; J gene: TRBJ2-1; V gene: TRBV13; CDR3 protein: CASRAGGHYNEQFF; CDR3 DNA: TGTGCCAGCCGAGCGGGGGGGCACTACAATGAGCAGTTCTTC
D gene: -; clone size: -; J gene: TRBJ1-2; V gene: TRBV30; CDR3 protein: CAWSVGAGDPNGYTF; CDR3 DNA: TGTGCCTGGAGTGTAGGGGCAGGAGATCCGAATGGCTACACCTTC
D gene: -; clone size: -; J gene: TRBJ2-3; V gene: TRBV27; CDR3 protein: CASSLEGPTDTQYF; CDR3 DNA: TGTGCCAGCAGTTTAGAGGGACCCACAGATACGCAGTATTTT
D gene: -; clone size: few; J gene: TRBJ1-2; V gene: TRBV5-6; CDR3 protein: CASSFREDRFNYGYTF; CDR3 DNA: TGTGCCAGCAGCTTCCGGGAGGACCGATTTAACTATGGCTACACCTTC
D gene: TRBD2; clone size: few; J gene: TRBJ2-3; V gene: TRBV29-1; CDR3 protein: CSVETIWGGDTQYF; CDR3 DNA: TGCAGCGTTGAAACGATTTGGGGGGGAGATACGCAGTATTTT
D gene: -; clone size: -; J gene: TRBJ1-2; V gene: TRBV12-5; CDR3 protein: CASGLVNGLGGNYGYTF; CDR3 DNA: TGTGCTAGTGGTTTGGTAAACGGCCTCGGAGGGAACTATGGCTACACCTTC
D gene: TRBD1; clone size: -; J gene: TRBJ2-1; V gene: TRBV29-1; CDR3 protein: CTSRDRDYNEQFF; CDR3 DNA: TGCACCTCCCGGGACAGGGACTACAATGAGCAGTTCTTC
D gene: TRBD1; clone size: -; J gene: TRBJ2-7; V gene: TRBV19; CDR3 protein: CASSMQTGTYEQYF; CDR3 DNA: TGTGCCAGTAGTATGCAGACAGGGACCTACGAGCAGTACTTC
D gene: -; clone size: -; J gene: TRBJ2-6; V gene: TRBV30; CDR3 protein: CAWSAGTGANVLTF; CDR3 DNA: TGTGCCTGGAGCGCTGGGACAGGGGCCAACGTCCTGACTTTC
D gene: -; clone size: -; J gene: TRBJ2-5; V gene: TRBV28; CDR3 protein: CASSFGGGYETQYF; CDR3 DNA: TGTGCCAGCAGTTTTGGAGGAGGGTACGAGACCCAGTACTTC
D gene: -; clone size: few; J gene: TRBJ1-2; V gene: TRBV5-6; CDR3 protein: CASSFYRTGYGYTF; CDR3 DNA: TGTGCCAGCAGCTTTTATCGGACGGGGTATGGCTACACCTTC
D gene: -; clone size: -; J gene: TRBJ1-5; V gene: TRBV19; CDR3 protein: CASSIGSNSNQPQHF; CDR3 DNA: TGTGCCAGTAGTATAGGGAGCAATAGCAATCAGCCCCAGCATTTT
D gene: -; clone size: -; J gene: TRBJ1-5; V gene: TRBV2; CDR3 protein: CASSEAAGTDQPQHF; CDR3 DNA: TGTGCCAGCAGTGAAGCGGCCGGGACGGATCAGCCCCAGCATTTT
D gene: -; clone size: -; J gene: TRBJ1-2; V gene: TRBV30; CDR3 protein: CAWSEGEGYGYTF; CDR3 DNA: TGTGCCTGGAGTGAGGGTGAGGGCTATGGCTACACCTTC
D gene: -; clone size: few; J gene: TRBJ2-1; V gene: TRBV23-1; CDR3 protein: CARRRSPFF; CDR3 DNA: TGCGCCAGACGCAGGAGCCCCTTCTTC
D gene: TRBD1; clone size: few; J gene: TRBJ2-1; V gene: TRBV7-2; CDR3 protein: CASSLPAGTAGDEQFF; CDR3 DNA: TGTGCCAGCAGCTTACCCGCCGGGACAGCTGGGGATGAGCAGTTCTTC
D gene: -; clone size: -; J gene: TRBJ1-2; V gene: TRBV4-1; CDR3 protein: CASSQAIQANYGYTF; CDR3 DNA: TGCGCCAGCAGCCAAGCCATCCAAGCTAACTATGGCTACACCTTC
D gene: -; clone size: -; J gene: TRBJ2-7; V gene: TRBV30; CDR3 protein: CASRAGTYEQYF; CDR3 DNA: TGTGCCTCCCGGGCGGGAACCTACGAGCAGTACTTC
D gene: -; clone size: -; J gene: TRBJ2-5; V gene: TRBV4-1; CDR3 protein: CASSGQYLEYQETQYF; CDR3 DNA: TGCGCCAGCAGCGGTCAATACCTAGAGTACCAAGAGACCCAGTACTTC
D gene: -; clone size: -; J gene: TRBJ1-2; V gene: TRBV30; CDR3 protein: CAWSVTDTYGYTF; CDR3 DNA: TGTGCCTGGAGTGTAACCGATACCTATGGCTACACCTTC
D gene: -; clone size: -; J gene: TRBJ2-6; V gene: TRBV28; CDR3 protein: CASSPVVQASGANVLTF; CDR3 DNA: TGTGCCAGCAGTCCAGTGGTACAGGCATCTGGGGCCAACGTCCTGACTTTC
D gene: -; clone size: -; J gene: TRBJ2-4; V gene: TRBV6-5; CDR3 protein: CASSSPLSKNIQYF; CDR3 DNA: TGTGCCAGCAGTTCTCCCTTATCCAAAAACATTCAGTACTTC
D gene: -; clone size: -; J gene: TRBJ1-1; V gene: TRBV2; CDR3 protein: CASSVSNTEAFF; CDR3 DNA: TGTGCCAGCAGCGTCTCGAACACTGAAGCTTTCTTT
D gene: -; clone size: -; J gene: TRBJ1-2; V gene: TRBV6-6; CDR3 protein: CASSYGGDYGYTF; CDR3 DNA: TGTGCCAGCAGTTACGGGGGTGACTATGGCTACACCTTC
D gene: -; clone size: few; J gene: TRBJ2-3; V gene: TRBV29-1; CDR3 protein: CSVERRADSTDTQYF; CDR3 DNA: TGCAGCGTTGAAAGGAGGGCGGATAGCACAGATACGCAGTATTTT
D gene: TRBD1; clone size: -; J gene: TRBJ2-7; V gene: TRBV4-1; CDR3 protein: CASSQGNRGYEQYF; CDR3 DNA: TGCGCCAGCAGCCAGGGGAACAGGGGCTACGAGCAGTACTTC